This T cell receptor beta chain was documented in a study of human T cells and chemical hapten exposure. Study-level information: DPC at 2% was the sensitizing agent, placed on around 2 cm by around 2 cm of upper inner arm skin. Across its 20 to 30 weeks, the study gave patients weekly diphenylcyclopropenone doses to the scalp.

This clonotype showed up many times. The germline V gene has CDR1 MGHRA and CDR2 YSYEKL. Trimming cost V 2 bases and J 0 bases, with 14 bases left between them. The CDR3 extends over 16 amino acids. As to time point: patch test 1, 2 weeks after DPC sensitization. Treatment described: therapeutic diphenylcyclopropenone sensitization with weekly scalp DPC. The study drew its donors from alopecia patients who were 18 to 70 years old and suitable for DPC. TCRdb re-called the RACE reads through MiXCR, storing one row per CDR3 protein. This table holds some 380,000 distinct CDR3 sequences, roughly 5% found once.

Sequenced material: whole blood, taken in connection with sensitization to the hapten diphenylcyclopropenone (DPC). The clonotype comes from a woman between 50 and 59 years old with alopecia areata. Some clones in this sample may be carry-over from other donors' samples. V gene TRBV4-1 combines with J gene TRBJ2-7; maybe TRBD2 (5 bases). The CDR3 region is CASSQSEGTSSYEQYF. DNA for the CDR3: TGCGCCAGCAGCCAATCCGAGGGTACAAGCTCCTACGAGCAGTACTTC.